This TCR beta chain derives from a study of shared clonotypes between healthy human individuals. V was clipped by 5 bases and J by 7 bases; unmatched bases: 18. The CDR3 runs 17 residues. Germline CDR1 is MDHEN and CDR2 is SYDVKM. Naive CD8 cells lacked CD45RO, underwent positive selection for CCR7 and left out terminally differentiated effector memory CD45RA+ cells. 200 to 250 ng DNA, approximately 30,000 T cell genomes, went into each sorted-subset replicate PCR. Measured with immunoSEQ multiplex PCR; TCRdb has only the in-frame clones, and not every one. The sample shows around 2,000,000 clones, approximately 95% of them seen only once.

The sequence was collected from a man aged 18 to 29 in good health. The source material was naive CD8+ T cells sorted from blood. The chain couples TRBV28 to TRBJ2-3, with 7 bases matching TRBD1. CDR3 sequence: CASSLPLRDSPQHTQYF. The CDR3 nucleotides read TGTGCCAGCAGTCTCCCTCTCCGGGACAGTCCACAACATACGCAGTATTTT.